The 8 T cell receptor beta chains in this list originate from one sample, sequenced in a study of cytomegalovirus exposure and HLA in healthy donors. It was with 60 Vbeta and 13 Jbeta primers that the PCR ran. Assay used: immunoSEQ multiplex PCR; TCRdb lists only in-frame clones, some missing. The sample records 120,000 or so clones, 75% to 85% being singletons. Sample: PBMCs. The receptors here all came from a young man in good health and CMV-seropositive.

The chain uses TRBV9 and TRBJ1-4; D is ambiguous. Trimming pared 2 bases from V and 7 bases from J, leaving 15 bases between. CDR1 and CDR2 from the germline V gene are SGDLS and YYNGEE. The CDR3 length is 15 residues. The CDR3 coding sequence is TGTGCCAGCAGCGTTGGTCCGGGGAGCGGTGAAAAACTGTTTTTT. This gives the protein CASSVGPGSGEKLFF.

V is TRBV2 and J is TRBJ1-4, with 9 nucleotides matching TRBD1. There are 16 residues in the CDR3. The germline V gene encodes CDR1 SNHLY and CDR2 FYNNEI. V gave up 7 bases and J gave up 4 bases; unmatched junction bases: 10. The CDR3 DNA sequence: TGTGCCAGCAAAACTTCCGGGACAGGGATTAATGAAAAACTGTTTTTT. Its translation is CASKTSGTGINEKLFF.

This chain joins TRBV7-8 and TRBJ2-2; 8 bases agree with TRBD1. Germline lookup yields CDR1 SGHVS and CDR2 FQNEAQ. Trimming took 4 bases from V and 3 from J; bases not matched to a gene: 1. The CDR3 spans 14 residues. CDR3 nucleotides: TGTGCCAGCAGCTCGGACAGGGACACCGGGGAGCTGTTTTTT. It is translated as CASSSDRDTGELFF.

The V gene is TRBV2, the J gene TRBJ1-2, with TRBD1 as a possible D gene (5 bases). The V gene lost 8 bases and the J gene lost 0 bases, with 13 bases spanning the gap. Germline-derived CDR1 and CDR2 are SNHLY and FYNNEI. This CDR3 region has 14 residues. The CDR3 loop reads CASGGGATNYGYTF. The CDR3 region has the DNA TGTGCCAGCGGGGGGGGAGCAACTAACTATGGCTACACCTTC.

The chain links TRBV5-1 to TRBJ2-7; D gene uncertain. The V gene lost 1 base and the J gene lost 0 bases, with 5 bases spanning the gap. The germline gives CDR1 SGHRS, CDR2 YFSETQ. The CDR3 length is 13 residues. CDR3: CASSLRSSYEQYF. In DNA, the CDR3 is TGCGCCAGCAGCTTGCGGAGCTCCTACGAGCAGTACTTC.

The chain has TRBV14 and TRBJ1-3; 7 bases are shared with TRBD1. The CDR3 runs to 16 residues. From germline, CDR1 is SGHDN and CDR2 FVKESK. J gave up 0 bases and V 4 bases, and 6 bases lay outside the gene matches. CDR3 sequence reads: CASSPRQGNSGNTIYF. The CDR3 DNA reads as TGTGCCAGCAGCCCGCGACAGGGCAACTCTGGAAACACCATATATTTT.

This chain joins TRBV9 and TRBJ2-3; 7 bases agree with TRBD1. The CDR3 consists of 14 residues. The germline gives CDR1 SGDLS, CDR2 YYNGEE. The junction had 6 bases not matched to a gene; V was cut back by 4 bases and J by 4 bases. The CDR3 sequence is CASSRTGEADTQYF. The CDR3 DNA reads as TGTGCCAGCAGCCGGACAGGCGAGGCAGATACGCAGTATTTT.

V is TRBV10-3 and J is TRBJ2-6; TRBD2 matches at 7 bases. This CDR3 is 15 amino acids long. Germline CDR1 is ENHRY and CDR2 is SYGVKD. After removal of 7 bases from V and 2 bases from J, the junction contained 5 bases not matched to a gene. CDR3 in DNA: TGTGCCATCACCCTGGGAGGGGCTGGGGCCAACGTCCTGACTTTC. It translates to CAITLGGAGANVLTF.